These T cell receptor beta chains were read from a single sample in a study of blood T cell repertoires in COVID-19. The data were produced by immunoSEQ multiplex PCR, yet TCRdb's version contains in-frame clones alone and is incomplete. The data contain 200,000 to 300,000 clones, 75% to 90% of them singletons. Material: peripheral blood. These receptors came from a man aged 25-45 years with active or convalescent COVID-19. CDR3s include the opening cysteine and the closing phenylalanine or tryptophan. Each record gives: J gene, clone size, V gene, D gene, CDR3 DNA, CDR3 protein. A D gene is named only where the DNA matches it firmly. Some rows mark clone size as missing; the rest say once, few, many or name a class of expanded clone.

J: TRBJ1-2; size: .; V: TRBV7-2; D: TRBD1; DNA: TGTGCCAGCAGCTTATTTGGCAGGGGGGATGGCTACACCTTC; CDR3: CASSLFGRGDGYTF
J: TRBJ1-1; size: .; V: TRBV5-4; D: .; DNA: TGTGCCAGCAGCTTGCCAAGGGGAGGAGATGGCACTGAAGCTTTCTTT; CDR3: CASSLPRGGDGTEAFF
J: TRBJ2-1; size: .; V: TRBV7-2; D: TRBD2; DNA: TGTGCCATATCTAGCGGGGCCAATGAGCAGTTCTTC; CDR3: CAISSGANEQFF
J: TRBJ1-1; size: .; V: TRBV4-2; D: TRBD1; DNA: TGTGCCAGCAGCAATCTTGACAGGGGGACTGAAGCTTTCTTT; CDR3: CASSNLDRGTEAFF
J: TRBJ1-5; size: few; V: TRBV19; D: .; DNA: TGTGCCAGTACCGAGATCGCAAATCAGCCCCAGCATTTT; CDR3: CASTEIANQPQHF
J: TRBJ1-5; size: .; V: TRBV7-8; D: .; DNA: TGTGCCAGCAGCTTCGGCCCCACTAGGGATCAGCCCCAGCATTTT; CDR3: CASSFGPTRDQPQHF
J: TRBJ1-2; size: once; V: TRBV5-6; D: .; DNA: TGTGCCAGCAGCTTGGGGCAGGGCACCTATGGCTACACCTTC; CDR3: CASSLGQGTYGYTF
J: TRBJ1-1; size: .; V: TRBV5-1; D: .; DNA: TGCGCCAGCAGCTCCGCGGGGCTAATTACCCAGAACACTGAAGCTTTCTTT; CDR3: CASSSAGLITQNTEAFF
J: TRBJ2-1; size: .; V: TRBV15; D: TRBD2; DNA: TGTGCCACCAGCCTTTCGCGGGGGGCCAATGAGCAGTTCTTC; CDR3: CATSLSRGANEQFF
J: TRBJ2-7; size: .; V: TRBV9; D: .; DNA: TGTGCCAGCAGCGTAGAGGGGCGGGGCAGCTCCTACGAGCAGTACTTC; CDR3: CASSVEGRGSSYEQYF
J: TRBJ2-2; size: few; V: TRBV7-2; D: .; DNA: TGTGCCAGCAGCTTAGATTATCGACCCGAGGCCGGGGAGCTGTTTTTT; CDR3: CASSLDYRPEAGELFF
J: TRBJ1-1; size: .; V: TRBV9; D: .; DNA: TGTGCCAGCAGCGTAGGGAGGGGCGACACTGAAGCTTTCTTT; CDR3: CASSVGRGDTEAFF
J: TRBJ2-7; size: once; V: TRBV6-6; D: .; DNA: TGTGCCAGCAGTACTCTTCCCCTCGGACAGTCCTACGAGCAGTACTTC; CDR3: CASSTLPLGQSYEQYF
J: TRBJ2-2; size: .; V: TRBV10-2; D: .; DNA: TGCGCCAGCAGTGTCGTCAGGCCGAACACCGGGGAGCTGTTTTTT; CDR3: CASSVVRPNTGELFF
J: TRBJ1-5; size: .; V: TRBV6-6; D: .; DNA: TGTGCCAGCAGCGTACGGGGAGGCACAAATCAGCCCCAGCATTTT; CDR3: CASSVRGGTNQPQHF
J: TRBJ1-1; size: .; V: TRBV5-6; D: .; DNA: TGTGCCAGCAGCCTCACAGGGAACACTGAAGCTTTCTTT; CDR3: CASSLTGNTEAFF